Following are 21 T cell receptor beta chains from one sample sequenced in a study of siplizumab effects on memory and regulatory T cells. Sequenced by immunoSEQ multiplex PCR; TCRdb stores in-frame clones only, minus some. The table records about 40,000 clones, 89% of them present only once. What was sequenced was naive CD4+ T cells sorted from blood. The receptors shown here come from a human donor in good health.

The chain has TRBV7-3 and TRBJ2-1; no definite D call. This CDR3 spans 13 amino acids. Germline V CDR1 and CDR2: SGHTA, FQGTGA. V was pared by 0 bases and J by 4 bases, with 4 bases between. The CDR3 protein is CASSLTTYNEQFF. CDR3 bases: TGTGCCAGCAGCTTAACGACTTACAATGAGCAGTTCTTC.

CDR3 sequence reads: CASSRQGQETQYF. CDR3 nucleotides: TGTGCCAGTAGTCGGCAGGGGCAAGAGACCCAGTACTTC. The chain couples TRBV19 to TRBJ2-5; D is perhaps TRBD1 (6 bases). V was cut by 5 bases and J by 2 bases, with 9 bases left in between. There are 13 residues in the CDR3. The germline CDR1 and CDR2 sequences are LNHDA and SQIVND (reference sequence).

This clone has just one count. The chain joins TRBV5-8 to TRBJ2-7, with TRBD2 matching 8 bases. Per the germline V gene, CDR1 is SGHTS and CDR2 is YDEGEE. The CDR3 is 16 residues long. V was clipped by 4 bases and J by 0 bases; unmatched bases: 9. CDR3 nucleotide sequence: TGTGCCAGCAGCCTTGTCGGGGGGGCCAGCTCCTACGAGCAGTACTTC. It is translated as CASSLVGGASSYEQYF.

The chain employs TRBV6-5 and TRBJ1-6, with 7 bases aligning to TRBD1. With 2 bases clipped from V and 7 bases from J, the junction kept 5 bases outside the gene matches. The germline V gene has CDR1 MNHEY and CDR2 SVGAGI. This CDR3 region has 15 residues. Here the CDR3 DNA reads TGTGCCAGCAGTTACAACGACAGGGAAAATTCACCCCTCCACTTT. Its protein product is CASSYNDRENSPLHF.

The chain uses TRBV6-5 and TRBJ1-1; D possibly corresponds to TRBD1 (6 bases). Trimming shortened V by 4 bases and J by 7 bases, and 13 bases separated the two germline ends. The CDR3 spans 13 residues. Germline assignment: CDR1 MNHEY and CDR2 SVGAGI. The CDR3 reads CASSLQGRDEAFF. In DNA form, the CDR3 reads TGTGCCAGCAGTTTACAGGGACGGGATGAAGCTTTCTTT.

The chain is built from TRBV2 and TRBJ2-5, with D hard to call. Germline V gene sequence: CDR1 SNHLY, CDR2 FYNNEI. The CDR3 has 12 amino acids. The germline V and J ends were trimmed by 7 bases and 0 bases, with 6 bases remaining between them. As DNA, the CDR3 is TGTGCCAGCAACGACGACCAAGAGACCCAGTACTTC. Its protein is CASNDDQETQYF.

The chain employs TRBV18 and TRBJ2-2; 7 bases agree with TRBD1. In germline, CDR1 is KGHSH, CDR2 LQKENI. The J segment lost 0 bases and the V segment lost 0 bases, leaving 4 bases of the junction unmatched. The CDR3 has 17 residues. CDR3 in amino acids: CASSPPTGTANTGELFF. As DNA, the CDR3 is TGTGCCAGCTCACCACCTACCGGGACAGCGAACACCGGGGAGCTGTTTTTT.

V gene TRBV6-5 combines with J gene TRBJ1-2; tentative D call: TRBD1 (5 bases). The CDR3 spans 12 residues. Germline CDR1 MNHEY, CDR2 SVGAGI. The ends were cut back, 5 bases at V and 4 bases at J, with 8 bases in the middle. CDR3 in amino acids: CASSNGGYGYTF. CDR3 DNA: TGTGCCAGCAGTAACGGGGGCTATGGCTACACCTTC.

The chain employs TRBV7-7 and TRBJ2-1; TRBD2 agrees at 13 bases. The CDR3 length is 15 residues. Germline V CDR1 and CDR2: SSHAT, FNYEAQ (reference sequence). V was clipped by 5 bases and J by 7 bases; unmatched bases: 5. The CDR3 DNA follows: TGTGCCAGCAGCCGGGGACTAGCGGGGTTGAATGAGCAGTTCTTC. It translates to CASSRGLAGLNEQFF.

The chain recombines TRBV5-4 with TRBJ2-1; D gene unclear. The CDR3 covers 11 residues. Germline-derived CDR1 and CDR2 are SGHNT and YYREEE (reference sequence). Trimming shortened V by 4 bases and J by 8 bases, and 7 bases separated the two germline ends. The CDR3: CASSRLYEQFF. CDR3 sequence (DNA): TGTGCCAGCAGCCGTCTCTATGAGCAGTTCTTC.

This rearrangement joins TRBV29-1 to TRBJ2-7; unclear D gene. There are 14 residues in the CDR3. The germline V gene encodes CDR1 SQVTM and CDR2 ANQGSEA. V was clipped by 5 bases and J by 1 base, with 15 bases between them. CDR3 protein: CSVFGHSPSYEQYF. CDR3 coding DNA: TGCAGCGTTTTTGGGCATTCTCCATCCTACGAGCAGTACTTC.

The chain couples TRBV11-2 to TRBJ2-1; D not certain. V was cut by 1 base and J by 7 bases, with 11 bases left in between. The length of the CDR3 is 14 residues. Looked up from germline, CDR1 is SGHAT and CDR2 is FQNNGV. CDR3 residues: CASSLALYTNEQFF. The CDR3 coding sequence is TGTGCCAGCAGCTTAGCCCTTTACACTAATGAGCAGTTCTTC. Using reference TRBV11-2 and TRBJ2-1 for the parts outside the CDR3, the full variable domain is EAGVAQSPRYKIIEKRQSVAFWCNPISGHATLYWYQQILGQGPKLLIQFQNNGVVDDSQLPKDRFSAERLKGVDSTLKIQPAKLEDSAVYLCASSLALYTNEQFFGPGTRLTVL.

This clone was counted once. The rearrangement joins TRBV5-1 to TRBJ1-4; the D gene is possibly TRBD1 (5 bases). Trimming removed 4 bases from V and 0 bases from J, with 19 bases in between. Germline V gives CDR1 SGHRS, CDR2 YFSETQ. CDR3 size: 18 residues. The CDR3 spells CASSQTPQGSATNEKLFF. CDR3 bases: TGCGCCAGCAGCCAAACCCCCCAGGGTTCTGCAACTAATGAAAAACTGTTTTTT.

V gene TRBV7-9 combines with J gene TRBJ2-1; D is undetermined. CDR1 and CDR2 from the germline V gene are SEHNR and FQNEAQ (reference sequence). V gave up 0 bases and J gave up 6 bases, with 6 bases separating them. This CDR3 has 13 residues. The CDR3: CASSLALGNEQFF. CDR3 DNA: TGTGCCAGCAGCTTAGCCTTAGGCAATGAGCAGTTCTTC.

CDR3 loop: CASSRRVGEAEAFF. The DNA for the CDR3 is TGTGCCAGCAGCCGTAGGGTAGGAGAAGCTGAAGCTTTCTTT. The chain is built from TRBV4-2 and TRBJ1-1; D is ambiguous. This CDR3 has 14 residues. Trimming removed 4 bases at V and 6 bases at J, with 15 bases between. The germline V gene has CDR1 LGHNA and CDR2 YNFKEQ.

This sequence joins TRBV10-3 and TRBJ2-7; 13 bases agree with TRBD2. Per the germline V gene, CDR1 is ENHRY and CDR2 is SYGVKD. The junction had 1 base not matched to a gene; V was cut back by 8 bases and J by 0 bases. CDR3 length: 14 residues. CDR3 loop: CAIRTSGSSYEQYF. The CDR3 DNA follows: TGTGCCATCCGGACTAGCGGGAGCTCCTACGAGCAGTACTTC.

Here the CDR3 reads CASSPVLNTGGFGNTIYF. The CDR3 DNA is TGTGCCAGCTCACCTGTCCTAAACACAGGGGGCTTTGGAAACACCATATATTTT. The V call is TRBV18, the J call TRBJ1-3; TRBD1 matches at 9 bases. Germline CDR1 reads KGHSH; CDR2 reads LQKENI. This CDR3 contains 18 residues. Trimming took 3 bases from V and 3 from J; bases not matched to a gene: 12.

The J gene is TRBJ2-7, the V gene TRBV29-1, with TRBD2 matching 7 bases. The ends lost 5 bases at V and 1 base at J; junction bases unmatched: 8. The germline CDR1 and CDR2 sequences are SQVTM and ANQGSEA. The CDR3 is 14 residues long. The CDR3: CSVPRQGGSYEQYF. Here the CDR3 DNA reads TGCAGCGTTCCCCGGCAGGGAGGGTCCTACGAGCAGTACTTC.

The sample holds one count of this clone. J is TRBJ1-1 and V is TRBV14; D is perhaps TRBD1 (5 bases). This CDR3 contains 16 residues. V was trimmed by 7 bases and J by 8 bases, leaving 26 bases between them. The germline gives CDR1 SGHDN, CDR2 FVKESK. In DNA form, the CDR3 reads TGTGCCAGCACCCCCCTTGGCAAAAGTTCCGGGGCGGAAGCTTTCTTT. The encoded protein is CASTPLGKSSGAEAFF.

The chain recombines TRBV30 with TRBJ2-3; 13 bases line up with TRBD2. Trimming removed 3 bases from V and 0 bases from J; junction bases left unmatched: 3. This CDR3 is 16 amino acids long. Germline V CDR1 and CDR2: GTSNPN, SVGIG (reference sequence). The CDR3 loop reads CAWSGTSGESTDTQYF. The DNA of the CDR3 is TGTGCCTGGAGCGGGACTAGCGGGGAGAGCACAGATACGCAGTATTTT.

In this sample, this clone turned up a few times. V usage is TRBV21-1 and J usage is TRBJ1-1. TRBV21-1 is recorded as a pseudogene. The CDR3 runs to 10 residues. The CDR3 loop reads CAVPLIEAFF. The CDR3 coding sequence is TGTGCCGTCCCCCTGATAGAAGCTTTCTTT.